A single sample is the source of the 11 T cell receptor beta chains below, sequenced in a study of blood T cell repertoires in COVID-19. The data were produced by immunoSEQ multiplex PCR, yet TCRdb's version contains in-frame clones alone and is incomplete. The data contain under 300,000 clones, just under 90% of them singletons. Sequencing input: PBMCs or T cells enriched from blood (not recorded which). These receptors all stem from a woman in her sixties who had recovered from COVID-19.

The rearrangement links TRBV7-3 to TRBJ2-2; 10 positions match TRBD2. Germline assignment: CDR1 SGHTA and CDR2 FQGTGA. The CDR3 is made up of 17 amino acids. V lost 3 bases to trimming and J lost 1 base; unmatched junction nucleotides: 5. DNA of the CDR3: TGTGCCAGCAGCTTCGCAGCGGGAGGGTTGAACACCGGGGAGCTGTTTTTT. This encodes CASSFAAGGLNTGELFF.

The chain recombines TRBV7-9 with TRBJ1-1, with 9 bases lining up with TRBD1. The junction had 2 bases not matched to a gene; V was cut back by 5 bases and J by 1 base. The germline CDR1 and CDR2 sequences are SEHNR and FQNEAQ (reference sequence). This CDR3 is 14 amino acids long. CDR3 nucleotides: TGTGCCAGCAGCGCGGGACAGGGGAACACTGAAGCTTTCTTT. It translates to CASSAGQGNTEAFF. Full variable domain (missing parts from reference TRBV7-9 and TRBJ1-1): DTGVSQNPRHKITKRGQNVTFRCDPISEHNRLYWYRQTLGQGPEFLTYFQNEAQLEKSRLLSDRFSAERPKGSFSTLEIQRTEQGDSAMYLCASSAGQGNTEAFFGQGTRLTVV.

The V and J genes are TRBV11-3 and TRBJ2-4; TRBD2 might be the D (5 bases). This CDR3 contains 13 residues. V was clipped by 5 bases and J by 5 bases, with 10 bases between them. The germline V gene has CDR1 SGHNT and CDR2 YENEEA. CDR3 sequence reads: CASSIGVQNIQYF. The CDR3 bases are TGTGCCAGCAGCATCGGGGTCCAAAACATTCAGTACTTC.

V usage is TRBV9 and J usage is TRBJ2-5; 11 bases align to TRBD1. V gave up 6 bases and J gave up 0 bases; unmatched junction bases: 13. The CDR3 is made up of 18 amino acids. Per germline, CDR1 SGDLS and CDR2 YYNGEE. The CDR3 reads CASTRSGQGARNQETQYF. In DNA, the CDR3 is TGTGCCAGCACCAGATCCGGACAGGGGGCAAGGAACCAAGAGACCCAGTACTTC.

This rearrangement joins TRBV18 to TRBJ2-3, with 15 nucleotides matching TRBD2. The length of the CDR3 is 16 residues. Germline V gives CDR1 KGHSH, CDR2 LQKENI. V lost 0 bases to trimming and J lost 6 bases; unmatched junction nucleotides: 1. DNA of the CDR3: TGTGCCAGCTCACCACCGGGGACTAGCGGGAGGGATACGCAGTATTTT. Translation gives CASSPPGTSGRDTQYF.

This sequence joins TRBV3-1 (or the pseudogene TRBV3-2) and TRBJ1-3; D remains unclear. The CDR3 sequence is 14 residues long. The V and J ends lost 6 bases and 0 bases respectively, with 9 bases between them. The germline gives CDR1 LGHDT, CDR2 YNNKEL (reference sequence). As DNA, the CDR3 is TGTGCCAGCAGACTAGTGAGCTCTGGAAACACCATATATTTT. This sequence encodes CASRLVSSGNTIYF.

This rearrangement joins TRBV9 to TRBJ2-1; 11 bases match TRBD2. From germline, CDR1 is SGDLS and CDR2 YYNGEE. This CDR3 region has 15 residues. The trim removed 3 bases at V and 5 bases at J, leaving 4 bases unmatched. In DNA, the CDR3 is TGTGCCAGCAGCGAGGGACTAGCGGATCACAATGAGCAGTTCTTC. Its translation: CASSEGLADHNEQFF.

This chain joins TRBV5-1 and TRBJ2-5, with a weak D call TRBD1 (6 bases). The CDR3 is 13 amino acids. The ends were cut back, 4 bases at V and 5 bases at J, with 12 bases in the middle. Germline V gives CDR1 SGHRS, CDR2 YFSETQ. CDR3 sequence (DNA): TGCGCCAGCAGCGCACAGGGTGGGGAGACCCAGTACTTC. This gives the protein CASSAQGGETQYF.

The gene calls are TRBV3-1 (or the pseudogene TRBV3-2) and TRBJ2-2; possibly TRBD1 for D (6 bases). Germline lookup yields CDR1 LGHDT and CDR2 YNNKEL (reference sequence). The CDR3 is 14 amino acids. V was trimmed by 7 bases and J by 1 base, leaving 10 bases between them. In DNA, the CDR3 is TGTGCCAGCACCGTACAGGGGAACACCGGGGAGCTGTTTTTT. It is translated as CASTVQGNTGELFF.

CDR3 coding DNA: TGCGCCAGCAGTGATCCGGGAAGCCTTAGGTCTCCCGGGGAGCTGTTTTTT. It yields the protein CASSDPGSLRSPGELFF. The rearrangement joins TRBV10-1 to TRBJ2-2; maybe TRBD2 (5 bases). CDR1 WNHNN and CDR2 SYGVQD come from the germline V gene (reference sequence). This CDR3 is built from 17 residues. The V end lost 3 bases, the J end lost 6 bases, and 20 bases lay between the germline ends.

This chain joins TRBV4-1 and TRBJ1-5; D may be TRBD1 (5 bases). V lost 0 bases, J lost 2 bases, and 14 bases lay in between. The germline V gene has CDR1 MGHRA and CDR2 YSYEKL. The CDR3 runs to 17 residues. CDR3 sequence (DNA): TGCGCCAGCAGCCAAGATGGGGGGTTTTACGGCAATCAGCCCCAGCATTTT. Its translation is CASSQDGGFYGNQPQHF.